What follows is one T cell receptor (beta chain) and its context. TCRdb's table, derived via immunoSEQ multiplex PCR, lists solely in-frame clones and lacks some. The sample lists 200,000 or so clones; just over 85% were seen once. This entry belongs to a study of blood T cell repertoires in COVID-19. Trimming at V came to 5 bases and at J to 0 bases, leaving 12 bases not matched to a gene. Germline loops: CDR1 SEHNR, CDR2 FQNEAQ (reference sequence). This CDR3 contains 18 residues. The rearrangement links TRBV7-9 to TRBJ1-2, with 10 bases matching TRBD1. Sequencing was performed on PBMCs or T cells enriched from blood (not recorded which). The TCR was taken from a woman in her forties with acute COVID-19. The CDR3, as DNA: TGTGCCAGCAGCCACGGCTTGGGACAGGGGTCAGCTAACTATGGCTACACCTTC. Protein: CASSHGLGQGSANYGYTF.